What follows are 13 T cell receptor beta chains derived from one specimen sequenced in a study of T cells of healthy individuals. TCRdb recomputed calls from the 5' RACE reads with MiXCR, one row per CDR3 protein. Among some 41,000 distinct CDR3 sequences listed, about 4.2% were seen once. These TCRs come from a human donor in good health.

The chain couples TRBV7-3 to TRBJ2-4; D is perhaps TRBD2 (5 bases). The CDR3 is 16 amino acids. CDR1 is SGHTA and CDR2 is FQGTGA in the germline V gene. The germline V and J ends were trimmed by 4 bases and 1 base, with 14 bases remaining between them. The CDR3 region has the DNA TGTGCCAGCAGCTCTGGACTCCCCTCGGCCAAAAACATTCAGTACTTC. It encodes CASSSGLPSAKNIQYF.

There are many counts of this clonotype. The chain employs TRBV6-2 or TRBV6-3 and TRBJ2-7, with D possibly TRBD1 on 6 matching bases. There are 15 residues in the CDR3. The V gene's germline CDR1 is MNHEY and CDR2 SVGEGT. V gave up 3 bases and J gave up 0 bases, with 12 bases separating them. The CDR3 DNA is TGTGCCAGCAGTTATTCCGGGACACGCTCCTACGAGCAGTACTTC. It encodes CASSYSGTRSYEQYF.

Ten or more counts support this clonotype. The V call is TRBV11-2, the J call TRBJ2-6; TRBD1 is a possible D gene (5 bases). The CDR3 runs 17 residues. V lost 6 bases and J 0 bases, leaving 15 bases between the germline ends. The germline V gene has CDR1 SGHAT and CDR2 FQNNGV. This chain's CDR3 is CASRSLGQSSGANVLTF. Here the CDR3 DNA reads TGTGCCAGCAGATCCTTGGGGCAAAGCTCTGGGGCCAACGTCCTGACTTTC.

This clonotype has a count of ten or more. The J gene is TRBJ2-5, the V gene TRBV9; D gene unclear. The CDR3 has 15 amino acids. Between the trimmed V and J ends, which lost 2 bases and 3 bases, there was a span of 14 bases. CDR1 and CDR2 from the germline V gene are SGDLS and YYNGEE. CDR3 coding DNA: TGTGCCAGCAGCGTCCTAGGGATCTTGGAAGAGACCCAGTACTTC. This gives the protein CASSVLGILEETQYF.

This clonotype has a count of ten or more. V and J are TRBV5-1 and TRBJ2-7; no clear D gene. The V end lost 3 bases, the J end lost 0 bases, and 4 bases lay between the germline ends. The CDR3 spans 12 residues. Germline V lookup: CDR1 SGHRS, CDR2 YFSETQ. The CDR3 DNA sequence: TGCGCCAGCAGCTCTGACTCCTACGAGCAGTACTTC. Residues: CASSSDSYEQYF.

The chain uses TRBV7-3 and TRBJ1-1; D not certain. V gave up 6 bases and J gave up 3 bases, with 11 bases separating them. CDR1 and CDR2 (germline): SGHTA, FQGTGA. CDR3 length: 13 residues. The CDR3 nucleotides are TGTGCCAGCAGAGAAAATGTCGACACTGAAGCTTTCTTT. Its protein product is CASRENVDTEAFF.

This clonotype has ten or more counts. The CDR3 DNA follows: TGTGCCAGCAGGGGTCTCGCGGGAGGGGCAGATACGCAGTATTTT. This encodes CASRGLAGGADTQYF. The chain uses TRBV4-2 and TRBJ2-3; 9 bases align to TRBD2. Per the germline V gene, CDR1 is LGHNA and CDR2 is YNFKEQ. The CDR3 is made up of 15 amino acids. Germline trimming cut 6 bases from V and 4 bases from J; bases unmatched to any gene: 8.

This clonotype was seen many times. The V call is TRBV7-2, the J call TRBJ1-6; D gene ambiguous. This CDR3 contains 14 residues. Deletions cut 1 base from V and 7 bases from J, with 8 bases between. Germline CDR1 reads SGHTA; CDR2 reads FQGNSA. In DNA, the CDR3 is TGTGCCAGCAGCTTAGTAGACCGAAATTCACCCCTCCACTTT. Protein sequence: CASSLVDRNSPLHF.

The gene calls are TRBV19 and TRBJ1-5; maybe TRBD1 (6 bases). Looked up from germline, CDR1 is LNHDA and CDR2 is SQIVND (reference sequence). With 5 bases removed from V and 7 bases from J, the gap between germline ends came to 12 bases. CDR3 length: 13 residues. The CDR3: CASSVQGTQPQHF. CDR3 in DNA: TGTGCCAGTAGTGTACAGGGAACCCAGCCCCAGCATTTT. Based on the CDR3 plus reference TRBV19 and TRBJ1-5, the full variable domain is DGGITQSPKYLFRKEGQNVTLSCEQNLNHDAMYWYRQDPGQGLRLIYYSQIVNDFQKGDIAEGYSVSREKKESFPLTVTSAQKNPTAFYLCASSVQGTQPQHFGDGTRLSIL.

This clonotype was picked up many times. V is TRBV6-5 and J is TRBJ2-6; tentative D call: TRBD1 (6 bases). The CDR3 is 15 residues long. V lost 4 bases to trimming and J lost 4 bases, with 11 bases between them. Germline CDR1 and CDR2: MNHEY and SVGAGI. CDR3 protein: CASSWGTSGANVLTF. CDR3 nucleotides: TGTGCCAGCAGTTGGGGGACATCAGGGGCCAACGTCCTGACTTTC.

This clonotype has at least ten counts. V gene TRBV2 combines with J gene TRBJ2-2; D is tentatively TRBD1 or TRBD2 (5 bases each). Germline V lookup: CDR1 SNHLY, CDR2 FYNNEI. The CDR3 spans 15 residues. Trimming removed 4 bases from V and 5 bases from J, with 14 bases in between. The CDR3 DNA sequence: TGTGCCAGCAGTGTCCGGGGCCCCAGGACCGGGGAGCTGTTTTTT. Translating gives CASSVRGPRTGELFF. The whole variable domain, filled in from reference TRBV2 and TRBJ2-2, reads EPEVTQTPSHQVTQMGQEVILRCVPISNHLYFYWYRQILGQKVEFLVSFYNNEISEKSEIFDDQFSVERPDGSNFTLKIRSTKLEDSAMYFCASSVRGPRTGELFFGEGSRLTVL.

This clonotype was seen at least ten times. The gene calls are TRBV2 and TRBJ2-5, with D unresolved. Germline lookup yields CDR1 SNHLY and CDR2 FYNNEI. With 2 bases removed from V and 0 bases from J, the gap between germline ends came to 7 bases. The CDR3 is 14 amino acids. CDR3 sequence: CASSERQYQETQYF. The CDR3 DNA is TGTGCCAGCAGTGAAAGGCAATACCAAGAGACCCAGTACTTC.

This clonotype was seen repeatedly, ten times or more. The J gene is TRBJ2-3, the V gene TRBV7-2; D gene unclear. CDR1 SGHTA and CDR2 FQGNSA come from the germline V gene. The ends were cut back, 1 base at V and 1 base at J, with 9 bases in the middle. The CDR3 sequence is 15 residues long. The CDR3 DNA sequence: TGTGCCAGCAGCTTAGTAGGGCCAGGCACAGATACGCAGTATTTT. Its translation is CASSLVGPGTDTQYF. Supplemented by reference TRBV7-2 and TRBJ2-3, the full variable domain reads GAGVSQSPSNKVTEKGKDVELRCDPISGHTALYWYRQSLGQGLEFLIYFQGNSAPDKSGLPSDRFSAERTGGSVSTLTIQRTQQEDSAVYLCASSLVGPGTDTQYFGPGTRLTVL.